This T cell receptor beta chain derives from a study of identifying expanded T cells in peripheral blood. General study findings and limits: Approximately 1.2 clones differed between technical replicates, versus about 16 and 19 over time.

Assay used: immunoSEQ multiplex PCR; TCRdb lists only in-frame clones, some missing. The sample holds 75,000 to 95,000 clones; roughly 90% are singletons and the top ten take less than 9.5%. On this clone itself: The antigen is unknown.

During the collection period, no donor immune events like infections were recorded. CDR3 length: 14 residues. V was trimmed by 7 bases and J by 5 bases, leaving 19 bases between them. Germline V gene sequence: CDR1 SGHRS, CDR2 YFSETQ. The clonotype was recovered from a person aged 18 to 70 in good health. The sample taken for sequencing was blood. The chain combines TRBV5-1 with TRBJ2-7; no clear D. CDR3 sequence (DNA): TGCGCCAGCGGGTCCTCAGCCACCTTCAACGAGCAGTACTTC. As protein: CASGSSATFNEQYF.